This record looks at one T cell receptor beta chain sequence and its context. Its target is unknown. PCR used 60 Vbeta primers and 13 Jbeta primers. Sequencing was performed with immunoSEQ multiplex PCR; in TCRdb, only in-frame clones are kept and a portion is missing. The profile shows around 100,000 clones, around three quarters of them singletons. This sample was taken from a study of cytomegalovirus exposure and HLA in healthy donors. Study results and caveats: A missense DCLRE1C variant was associated with V- and J-gene trimming of TCR beta chains in a later analysis, and an independent cohort replicated the association. Reports described diagnosis of cytomegalovirus status by the classifier as highly specific and sensitive. CMV serostatus alone was available as immune exposure information.

The V end lost 1 base, the J end lost 9 bases, and 13 bases lay between the germline ends. The germline gives CDR1 SGHAT, CDR2 FQNNGV. The CDR3 has 14 amino acids. The origin of this receptor is a young man in good health and CMV-seropositive. This chain connects TRBV11-2 to TRBJ1-5; no clear D gene. Sequencing input: PBMCs. The CDR3 protein is CASSLVEGSGPQHF. The CDR3 DNA follows: TGTGCCAGCAGCTTAGTTGAGGGTTCCGGGCCCCAGCATTTT.